These 19 T cell receptor beta chains share one sample of origin, sequenced in a study of response to subunit inactivated influenza vaccine. TCRdb re-called the RT-PCR reads with MiXCR, one entry per CDR3 protein. In the table there are about 540,000 distinct CDR3 sequences, 20% to 25% of which are singletons. The same data also went into a second study, on T cells expressing NK-cell markers. That report adds: Template switching by 5'RACE with UMIs generated the TCR beta cDNA.

Sequencing used CD4+ T cells sorted from PBMCs, obtained 11 to 12 days after vaccination. The receptor source for this set is a man aged 50 or older who received an inactivated influenza vaccine.

The V call is TRBV12-3 or TRBV12-4, the J call TRBJ2-1; 14 positions agree with TRBD2. The J segment lost 2 bases and the V segment lost 7 bases, leaving 19 bases of the junction unmatched. The length of the CDR3 is 21 residues. In nucleotides, the CDR3 is TGTGCCAGCAAACAAGGGGGTCGACTAGCGGGGGGGCCCACGCCCTACAATGAGCAGTTCTTC. Protein product: CASKQGGRLAGGPTPYNEQFF.

The chain has TRBV5-1 and TRBJ2-7, with D possibly matching TRBD1 (5 bases). Germline CDR1 SGHRS, CDR2 YFSETQ. CDR3 size: 13 residues. Trimming removed 6 bases from V and 3 bases from J, with 13 bases in between. CDR3 protein: CASIGQGGYEQYF. The CDR3 coding sequence is TGCGCCAGCATAGGCCAGGGCGGCTACGAGCAGTACTTC. The full variable domain, in which reference TRBV5-1 and TRBJ2-7 provide the parts outside the CDR3, is KAGVTQTPRYLIKTRGQQVTLSCSPISGHRSVSWYQQTPGQGLQFLFEYFSETQRNKGNFPGRFSGRQFSNSRSEMNVSTLELGDSALYLCASIGQGGYEQYFGPGTRLTVT.

The chain couples TRBV27 to TRBJ2-7; tentatively, D is TRBD1 (6 bases). Germline V gene data show CDR1 as MNHEY and CDR2 as SMNVEV (reference sequence). The CDR3 is made up of 16 amino acids. V was cut by 5 bases and J by 0 bases, with 17 bases left in between. The CDR3 region has the DNA TGTGCCAGCAGTCGAAACCCGGACAGAAGCTCCTACGAGCAGTACTTC. It codes for CASSRNPDRSSYEQYF.

The V gene is TRBV7-9, the J gene TRBJ2-1; D may correspond to TRBD1 or TRBD2 (5 bases each). CDR1 and CDR2 from the germline V gene are SEHNR and FQNEAQ (reference sequence). The CDR3 loop spans 16 amino acids. The V and J ends lost 5 bases and 0 bases respectively, with 14 bases between them. The CDR3 bases are TGTGCCAGCAGCCCTGGGACGGGTATCTCCTACAATGAGCAGTTCTTC. Its translation: CASSPGTGISYNEQFF.

There are a few counts of this clonotype. The J gene is TRBJ2-6, the V gene TRBV7-8; D is unresolved. The CDR3 covers 13 residues. Germline CDR1 reads SGHVS; CDR2 reads FQNEAQ. Trimming removed 1 base from V and 5 bases from J, with 3 bases in between. This chain's CDR3 is CASSLERANVLTF. The CDR3, as DNA: TGTGCCAGCAGCTTAGAGAGGGCCAACGTCCTGACTTTC.

This clonotype was seen many times. This rearrangement joins TRBV20-1 to TRBJ2-3, with D possibly TRBD2 on 6 matching bases. V was cut by 2 bases and J by 4 bases, with 10 bases left in between. The CDR3 is made up of 13 amino acids. The germline gives CDR1 DFQATT, CDR2 SNEGSKA (reference sequence). CDR3 sequence: CSARYGSADTQYF. The CDR3 DNA sequence: TGCAGTGCTAGATACGGGAGTGCAGATACGCAGTATTTT.

This clonotype was recorded a few times. The rearrangement joins TRBV29-1 to TRBJ2-3, with 7 bases aligning to TRBD1. This CDR3 has 13 amino acids. Germline trimming cut 6 bases from V and 3 bases from J; bases unmatched to any gene: 6. Germline CDR1 reads SQVTM; CDR2 reads ANQGSEA. CDR3 coding DNA: TGCAGCGTCGCCACGGGACAGACAGATACGCAGTATTTT. Protein product: CSVATGQTDTQYF.

The gene calls are TRBV28 and TRBJ2-3; 11 bases match TRBD1. Germline V gene sequence: CDR1 MDHEN, CDR2 SYDVKM. V was pared by 10 bases and J by 3 bases, with 9 bases of the junction left unmatched. This CDR3 comprises 15 residues. CDR3 protein: CAILGQGARTDTQYF. CDR3 in DNA: TGTGCCATCCTCGGACAGGGGGCGAGGACAGATACGCAGTATTTT.

The J gene is TRBJ2-7, the V gene TRBV27, with D uncertain. V lost 2 bases and J lost 1, with 9 bases in between. Germline CDR1 reads MNHEY; CDR2 reads SMNVEV (reference sequence). CDR3 length equals 14 residues. CDR3 protein: CASSLNGGSYEQYF. The DNA for the CDR3 is TGTGCCAGCAGTTTAAATGGCGGATCCTACGAGCAGTACTTC.

This sequence joins TRBV2 and TRBJ2-3, with D tentatively TRBD1 or TRBD2 (5 bases each). CDR3 length: 15 amino acids. V was cut by 3 bases and J by 2 bases, with 12 bases left in between. Germline CDR1 reads SNHLY; CDR2 reads FYNNEI. CDR3 region: CASSDGGFTTDTQYF. In DNA, the CDR3 is TGTGCCAGCAGTGATGGGGGATTTACCACAGATACGCAGTATTTT. The full variable domain, its missing parts supplied by reference TRBV2 and TRBJ2-3, is EPEVTQTPSHQVTQMGQEVILRCVPISNHLYFYWYRQILGQKVEFLVSFYNNEISEKSEIFDDQFSVERPDGSNFTLKIRSTKLEDSAMYFCASSDGGFTTDTQYFGPGTRLTVL.

This clonotype appeared a few times. This sequence joins TRBV6-1 and TRBJ2-3; TRBD1 aligns across 9 bases. The junction had 5 bases not matched to a gene; V was cut back by 4 bases and J by 0 bases. This CDR3 has 16 residues. Germline V CDR1 and CDR2: MNHNS, SASEGT. CDR3 sequence: CASSAQGALSTDTQYF. The CDR3 region has the DNA TGTGCCAGCAGTGCACAGGGGGCGCTTAGCACAGATACGCAGTATTTT.

This clonotype showed up just a few times. The chain couples TRBV20-1 to TRBJ1-1; 10 nucleotides match TRBD1. J gave up 1 base and V 3 bases, and 2 bases lay outside the gene matches. CDR3 size: 14 residues. Looked up from germline, CDR1 is DFQATT and CDR2 is SNEGSKA (reference sequence). DNA for the CDR3: TGCAGTGCTAGGGGACAGGGGTCGAACACTGAAGCTTTCTTT. Translated: CSARGQGSNTEAFF.

This clonotype has just a few counts. The gene calls are TRBV7-2 and TRBJ2-5; D might be TRBD2 (7 bases). Germline V gives CDR1 SGHTA, CDR2 FQGNSA. The CDR3 has 15 amino acids. The V end was cut by 4 bases, the J end by 5 bases, with 17 bases between. The CDR3 reads CASSSWGGPLETQYF. In DNA, the CDR3 is TGTGCCAGCAGCTCCTGGGGGGGGCCACTGGAGACCCAGTACTTC.

There are a few counts of this clonotype. The CDR3 nucleotides read TGTGCCAGCAGCTTAATGCAACACCTCTACGAGCAGTACTTC. The encoded protein is CASSLMQHLYEQYF. The chain combines TRBV5-5 with TRBJ2-7; no clear D gene. Germline-derived CDR1 and CDR2 are SGHKS and YYEKEE (reference sequence). The CDR3 consists of 14 residues. Trimming pared 2 bases from V and 3 bases from J, leaving 12 bases between.

This clonotype was detected a few times. J is TRBJ2-1 and V is TRBV10-1; 7 bases are shared with TRBD2. Germline-derived CDR1 and CDR2 are WNHNN and SYGVQD (reference sequence). With V trimmed by 3 bases and J by 5 bases, 4 bases remained unmatched. This CDR3 has 14 residues. The CDR3 region has the DNA TGCGCCAGCAGTGATCCGGGACTAAACAATGAGCAGTTCTTC. This gives the protein CASSDPGLNNEQFF.

The chain joins TRBV7-9 to TRBJ2-3; 7 positions agree with TRBD2. The CDR3 has 15 residues. J lost 4 bases, V lost 2 bases, and 6 bases had no gene match. The germline V gene has CDR1 SEHNR and CDR2 FQNEAQ (reference sequence). The CDR3 region has the DNA TGTGCCAGCAGCTTAACTAGCGTGCAGTCAGATACGCAGTATTTT. Protein product: CASSLTSVQSDTQYF.

This chain links TRBV7-9 with TRBJ1-6; D is unresolved. Germline CDR1 SEHNR, CDR2 FQNEAQ (reference sequence). This CDR3 has 12 amino acids. Trimming shortened V by 1 base and J by 10 bases, and 5 bases separated the two germline ends. The CDR3 sequence: CASSLVESPLHF. The CDR3 region has the DNA TGTGCCAGCAGCTTAGTGGAATCACCCCTCCACTTT. The full variable domain, its missing parts supplied by reference TRBV7-9 and TRBJ1-6, is DTGVSQNPRHKITKRGQNVTFRCDPISEHNRLYWYRQTLGQGPEFLTYFQNEAQLEKSRLLSDRFSAERPKGSFSTLEIQRTEQGDSAMYLCASSLVESPLHFGNGTRLTVT.

This clonotype was seen a single time. The chain recombines TRBV5-1 with TRBJ2-1; D possibly corresponds to TRBD1 (6 bases). CDR1 and CDR2 from the germline V gene are SGHRS and YFSETQ. The CDR3 contains 15 residues. V was shortened by 4 bases and J by 3 bases, with 14 bases between the two germline ends. The CDR3 loop reads CASSRTGCDYNEQFF. CDR3 sequence (DNA): TGCGCCAGCAGCAGAACAGGGTGTGACTACAATGAGCAGTTCTTC.

This clonotype occurred a few times. V is TRBV7-2 and J is TRBJ2-1; D gene ambiguous. V dropped 6 bases and J dropped 0 bases, with 12 bases sitting between them. The CDR3 has 15 residues. Germline CDR1 and CDR2: SGHTA and FQGNSA. The CDR3 DNA reads TGTGCCAGCAGTATATCCGGGCTCTCCTACAATGAGCAGTTCTTC. Translation: CASSISGLSYNEQFF.